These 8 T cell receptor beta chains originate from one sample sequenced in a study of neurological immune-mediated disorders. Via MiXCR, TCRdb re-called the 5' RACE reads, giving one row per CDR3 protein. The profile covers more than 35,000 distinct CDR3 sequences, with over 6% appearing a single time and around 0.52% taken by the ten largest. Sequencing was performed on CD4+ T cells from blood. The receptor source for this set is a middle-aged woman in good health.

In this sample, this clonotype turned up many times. Here the CDR3 DNA reads TGCGCCAGCAGCTTGGCCGCAGCGGTTAACACCTACGAGCAGTACTTC. Amino acid sequence: CASSLAAAVNTYEQYF. The rearrangement links TRBV5-1 to TRBJ2-7, with a weak D call TRBD2 (5 bases). V was shortened by 0 bases and J by 2 bases, with 15 bases between the two germline ends. Germline CDR1 is SGHRS and CDR2 is YFSETQ. The CDR3 has 16 amino acids.

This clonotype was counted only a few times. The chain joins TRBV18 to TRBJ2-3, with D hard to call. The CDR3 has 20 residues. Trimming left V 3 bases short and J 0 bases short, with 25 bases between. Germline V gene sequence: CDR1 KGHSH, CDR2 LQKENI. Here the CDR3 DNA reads TGTGCCAGCTCACCCCTGTGGGCGCCAGGTTCCGAAGGGAGCACAGATACGCAGTATTTT. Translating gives CASSPLWAPGSEGSTDTQYF. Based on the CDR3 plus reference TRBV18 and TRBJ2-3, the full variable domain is NAGVMQNPRHLVRRRGQEARLRCSPMKGHSHVYWYRQLPEEGLKFMVYLQKENIIDESGMPKERFSAEFPKEGPSILRIQQVVRGDSAAYFCASSPLWAPGSEGSTDTQYFGPGTRLTVL.

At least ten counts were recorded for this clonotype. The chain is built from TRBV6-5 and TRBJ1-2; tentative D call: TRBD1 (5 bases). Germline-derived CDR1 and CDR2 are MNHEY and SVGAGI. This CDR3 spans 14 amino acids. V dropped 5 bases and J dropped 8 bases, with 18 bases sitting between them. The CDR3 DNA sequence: TGTGCCAGCAGTACCCCAGGGTTGTTTTGGGGCTACACCTTC. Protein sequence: CASSTPGLFWGYTF.

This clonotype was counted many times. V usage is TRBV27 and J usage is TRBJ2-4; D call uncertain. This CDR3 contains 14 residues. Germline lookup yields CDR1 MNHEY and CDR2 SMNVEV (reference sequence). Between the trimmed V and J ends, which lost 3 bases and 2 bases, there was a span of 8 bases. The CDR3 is CASSFGWSKNIQYF. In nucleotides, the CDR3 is TGTGCCAGCAGTTTCGGCTGGTCCAAAAACATTCAGTACTTC.

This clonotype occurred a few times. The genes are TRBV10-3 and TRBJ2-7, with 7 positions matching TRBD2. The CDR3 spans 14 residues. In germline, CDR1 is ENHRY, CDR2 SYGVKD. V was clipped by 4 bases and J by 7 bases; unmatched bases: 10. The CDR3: CAISGGLGGKEQYF. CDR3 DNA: TGTGCCATCAGTGGTGGACTGGGGGGGAAGGAGCAGTACTTC.

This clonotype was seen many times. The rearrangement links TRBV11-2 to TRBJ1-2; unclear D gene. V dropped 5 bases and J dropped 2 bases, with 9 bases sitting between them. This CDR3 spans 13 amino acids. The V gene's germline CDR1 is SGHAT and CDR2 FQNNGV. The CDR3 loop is CASSPLWNYGYTF. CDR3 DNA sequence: TGTGCCAGCAGCCCCCTTTGGAACTATGGCTACACCTTC.

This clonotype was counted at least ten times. The CDR3 nucleotides are TGCGCCAGCAGCTTGGGGTACGGAAACTATGGCTACACCTTC. Protein sequence: CASSLGYGNYGYTF. The gene calls are TRBV5-1 and TRBJ1-2, with D uncertain. V lost 0 bases, J lost 2 bases, and 8 bases lay in between. Looked up from germline, CDR1 is SGHRS and CDR2 is YFSETQ. The CDR3 is 14 amino acids. Combining the CDR3 with reference TRBV5-1 and TRBJ1-2 gives the whole variable domain KAGVTQTPRYLIKTRGQQVTLSCSPISGHRSVSWYQQTPGQGLQFLFEYFSETQRNKGNFPGRFSGRQFSNSRSEMNVSTLELGDSALYLCASSLGYGNYGYTFGSGTRLTVV.

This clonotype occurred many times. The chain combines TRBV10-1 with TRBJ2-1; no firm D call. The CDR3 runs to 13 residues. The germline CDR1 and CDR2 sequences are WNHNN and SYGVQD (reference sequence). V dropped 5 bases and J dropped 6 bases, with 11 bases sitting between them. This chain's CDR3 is CASSWRSSNEQFF. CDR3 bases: TGCGCCAGCAGTTGGCGGTCCAGCAATGAGCAGTTCTTC.